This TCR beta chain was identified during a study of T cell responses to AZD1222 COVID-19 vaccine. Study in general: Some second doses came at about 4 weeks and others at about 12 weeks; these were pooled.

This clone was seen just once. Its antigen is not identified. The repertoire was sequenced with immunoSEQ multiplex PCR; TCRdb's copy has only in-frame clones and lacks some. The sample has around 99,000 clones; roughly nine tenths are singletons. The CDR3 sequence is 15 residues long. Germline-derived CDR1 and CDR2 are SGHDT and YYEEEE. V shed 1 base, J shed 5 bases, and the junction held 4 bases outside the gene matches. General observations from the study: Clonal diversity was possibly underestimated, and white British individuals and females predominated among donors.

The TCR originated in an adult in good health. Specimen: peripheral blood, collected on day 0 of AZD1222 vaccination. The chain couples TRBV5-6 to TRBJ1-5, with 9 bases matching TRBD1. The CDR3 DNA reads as TGTGCCAGCAGCTTGAACAGGGGGCCGGATCAGCCCCAGCATTTT. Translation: CASSLNRGPDQPQHF.